The 8 T cell receptor beta chains reported below all come from one sample, sequenced in a study of Tregs in tolerant kidney transplant recipients. TCRdb's table, derived via immunoSEQ multiplex PCR, lists solely in-frame clones and lacks some. This listing includes roughly 2,400 clones. The antigens for these receptors are not known. CFSE-labeled recipient PBMCs were cultured around six days with irradiated graft donor PBMCs, then FACS-sorted. The sequencing used CD8+ T cells from blood cultured with allogeneic cells, collected before the transplant. Receptors were obtained from a human patient who received a combined kidney and bone marrow transplant.

With regard to this clone: The read ends 3 residues early relative to the CDR3; the germline J gene fills the gap. V gene TRBV10-2 combines with J gene TRBJ2-1, with D possibly being TRBD2 (6 bases). The CDR3 length is 14 residues. Trimming stripped 3 bases from V and 7 bases from J, with 13 bases between. Germline values: CDR1 WSHSY, CDR2 SAAADI. Partial CDR3 DNA: TGCGCCAGCAGTGACGGTGGCGGGGCAAATGAG. Translation: CASSDGGGANE. The CDR3, in full, reads CASSDGGGANEQFF.

A word on this clone: Read coverage stops 3 residues before the CDR3 terminus; the germline J gene supplies the remainder. The chain links TRBV30 to TRBJ2-7, with D perhaps given as TRBD1 or TRBD2 (5 bases each). There are 12 residues in the CDR3. Germline V gene data show CDR1 as GTSNPN and CDR2 as SVGIG (reference sequence). The V and J ends lost 5 bases and 0 bases respectively, with 8 bases between them. Partial CDR3 DNA: TGTGCCTGGGCAGGGAGCTCCTACGAG. It encodes CAWAGSSYE. The CDR3 as a whole reads CAWAGSSYEQYF.

As to this clone: The sequenced fragment ends 3 residues before the CDR3 boundary, so the rest is inferred from the germline J gene. The V gene is TRBV9, the J gene TRBJ2-1; 9 bases agree with TRBD1. The J segment lost 5 bases and the V segment lost 3 bases, leaving 6 bases of the junction unmatched. Germline CDR1 SGDLS, CDR2 YYNGEE. This CDR3 is built from 15 residues. Incomplete CDR3 DNA: TGTGCCAGCAGCGACAGGGACAGGGAAGACAATGAG. As protein: CASSDRDREDNE. The full CDR3 is CASSDRDREDNEQFF.

Comment on this clone: Read data end 3 residues before the CDR3 end; the end is taken from the germline J gene. The chain joins TRBV12-3 or TRBV12-4 to TRBJ2-1; maybe TRBD2 (6 bases). V lost 3 bases and J lost 9, with 21 bases in between. CDR3 length: 16 amino acids. The CDR3 protein is CASSFWGVDLATEQFF. Incomplete CDR3 DNA: TGTGCCAGCAGTTTTTGGGGGGTGGACCTGGCAACTGAG.

This clone shows up as medium-sized by frequency. The CDR3 goes on 3 residues after the read ends, and that part is filled in from the germline J gene. The V and J genes are TRBV20-1 and TRBJ2-3; 11 bases agree with TRBD2. The germline gives CDR1 DFQATT, CDR2 SNEGSKA (reference sequence). The CDR3 sequence is 16 residues long. V lost 5 bases to trimming and J lost 1 base; unmatched junction nucleotides: 8. The CDR3 loop is CSARRALAGGTDTQYF. The sequenced CDR3 bases are TGCAGTGCTCGGAGGGCACTAGCGGGGGGCACAGATACG.

Regarding this clone: From the germline J gene comes the end of the CDR3, since the read stops 3 residues before it. V gene TRBV12-3 or TRBV12-4 combines with J gene TRBJ2-3; tentative D call: TRBD1 (5 bases). CDR3 size: 14 residues. Deletions cut 1 base from V and 5 bases from J, with 10 bases between. Partial CDR3 DNA: TGTGCCAGCAGTTTAGTAGGGGCCTTAGATACG. It yields the protein CASSLVGALDT. The full CDR3 is CASSLVGALDTQYF.

Concerning this clone: The read is 3 residues too short to cover the CDR3 end, so that end is filled in from the germline J gene. The genes are TRBV5-1 and TRBJ1-3; tentatively, D is TRBD1 (5 bases). Germline CDR1 reads SGHRS; CDR2 reads YFSETQ. CDR3 length: 13 residues. The V gene lost 4 bases and the J gene lost 3 bases, with 8 bases spanning the gap. CDR3 bases read: TGCGCCAGCAGCCCCAGGGTTGGAAACACC. Its protein is CASSPRVGNT. The whole CDR3 sequence reads CASSPRVGNTIYF.

About this clone: The read ends 3 residues before the CDR3 terminus; that terminus is restored from the germline J gene. The chain is built from TRBV4-1 and TRBJ2-7; TRBD1 matches 10 bases. Germline V lookup: CDR1 MGHRA, CDR2 YSYEKL. The CDR3 runs 15 residues. Germline trimming cut 4 bases from V and 5 bases from J; bases unmatched to any gene: 8. This CDR3 is CASSLSDRGLDEQYF. The covered CDR3 bases are TGCGCCAGCAGCCTATCTGACAGGGGGCTCGACGAG.